This T cell receptor beta chain was retrieved from a study of blood T cell repertoires in COVID-19. Study as a whole: Acute and convalescent COVID-19 samples came from the United States, Italy and Spain. Sources were T cells, B-cell-depleted T cells, or PBMCs; the material itself was cDNA or gDNA.

Authors' data handling: Quantification of nucleated cells was approximated via reference gene primer amplification. Method: immunoSEQ multiplex PCR; TCRdb's copy keeps in-frame clones and lacks some. The V and J calls and clone size were taken over from that table, and D and trimming were inferred from the DNA. Counted here are about 100,000 clones, roughly two thirds occurring once; the ten biggest clones make up about 6%. Germline trimming cut 5 bases from V and 6 bases from J; bases unmatched to any gene: 14. This CDR3 region has 16 residues. From germline, CDR1 is SGHNT and CDR2 YYREEE (reference sequence).

J is TRBJ2-3 and V is TRBV5-4; 8 positions match TRBD1. What was sequenced was peripheral blood. This clonotype originated in an elderly man with acute or convalescent COVID-19. The CDR3 loop reads CASRRGQGQSSDTQYF. CDR3 coding DNA: TGTGCCAGCAGAAGAGGACAGGGTCAAAGCTCGGATACGCAGTATTTT. The full variable domain, with the rest looked up from reference TRBV5-4 and TRBJ2-3, is ETGVTQSPTHLIKTRGQQVTLRCSSQSGHNTVSWYQQALGQGPQFIFQYYREEENGRGNFPPRFSGLQFPNYSSELNVNALELDDSALYLCASRRGQGQSSDTQYFGPGTRLTVL.